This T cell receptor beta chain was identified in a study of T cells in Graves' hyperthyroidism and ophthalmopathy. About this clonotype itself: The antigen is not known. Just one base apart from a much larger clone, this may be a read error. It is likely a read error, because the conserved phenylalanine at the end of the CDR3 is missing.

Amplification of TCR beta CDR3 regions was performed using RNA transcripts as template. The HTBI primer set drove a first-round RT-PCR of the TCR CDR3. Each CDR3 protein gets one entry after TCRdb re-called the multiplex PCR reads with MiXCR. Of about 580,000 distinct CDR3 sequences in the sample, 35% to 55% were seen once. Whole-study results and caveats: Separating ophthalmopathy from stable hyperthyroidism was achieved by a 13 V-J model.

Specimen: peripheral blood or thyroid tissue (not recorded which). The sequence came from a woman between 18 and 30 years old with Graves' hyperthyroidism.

CDR3 loop: CSAQTPRGGEETQYL. In DNA form, the CDR3 reads TGCAGTGCTCAAACGCCCCGGGGGGGGGAAGAGACCCAGTACCTC. V gene TRBV20-1 combines with J gene TRBJ2-5, with 8 bases lining up with TRBD2. CDR3 size: 15 residues. After removal of 5 bases from V and 3 bases from J, the junction contained 11 bases not matched to a gene. The V gene's germline CDR1 is DFQATT and CDR2 SNEGSKA (reference sequence).